Below are 21 T cell receptor beta chains sequenced from a single sample in a study of neoadjuvant nivolumab and ipilimumab in lung cancer. Assay: immunoSEQ multiplex PCR; the TCRdb copy retains only in-frame clones and omits some. Among some 25,000 clones listed, about 75% were seen once. The material was tumor tissue, obtained after neoadjuvant nivolumab, alone or with ipilimumab, at or shortly before surgery. The origin of the receptors is an adult with non-small cell lung cancer.

The chain links TRBV5-4 to TRBJ1-1; D ambiguous. With 5 bases removed from V and 1 base from J, the gap between germline ends came to 9 bases. Germline lookup yields CDR1 SGHNT and CDR2 YYREEE (reference sequence). CDR3 length: 13 residues. This CDR3 is CASRWNRNTEAFF. The CDR3 region has the DNA TGTGCCAGCAGGTGGAATCGGAACACTGAAGCTTTCTTT.

The J gene is TRBJ1-2, the V gene TRBV7-6, with D perhaps TRBD1 (5 bases). The CDR3 covers 14 residues. CDR1 is SGHVS, CDR2 FNYEAQ, per germline. V lost 5 bases and J 9 bases, leaving 19 bases between the germline ends. DNA of the CDR3: TGTGCCAGCAGCGCTAGTACTACAGGTCTGAGCTACACCTTC. Amino acids: CASSASTTGLSYTF.

The chain couples TRBV5-1 to TRBJ2-5; D may be TRBD2 (5 bases). The V end lost 3 bases, the J end lost 5 bases, and 11 bases lay between the germline ends. The CDR3 contains 13 residues. Germline V gene lookup returns CDR1 SGHRS and CDR2 YFSETQ. The CDR3 sequence is CASSSAPGETQYF. CDR3 nucleotides: TGCGCCAGCAGCTCGGCCCCGGGGGAGACCCAGTACTTC.

The chain uses TRBV4-3 and TRBJ2-7, with a tentative D call TRBD1 (5 bases). Germline lookup yields CDR1 LGHNA and CDR2 YSLEER. The V and J ends lost 1 base and 0 bases respectively, with 7 bases between them. The CDR3 loop spans 14 amino acids. The CDR3 protein is CASSQVQDSYEQYF. The CDR3 DNA reads TGCGCCAGCAGCCAAGTACAGGACTCCTACGAGCAGTACTTC.

This clone has just a few counts. The chain carries TRBV27 and TRBJ1-2; no reliable D call. V lost 0 bases and J lost 0, with 5 bases in between. Looked up from germline, CDR1 is MNHEY and CDR2 is SMNVEV (reference sequence). This CDR3 comprises 14 residues. CDR3 protein: CASSLSYSNYGYTF. The CDR3 region has the DNA TGTGCCAGCAGTTTATCGTACTCTAACTATGGCTACACCTTC.

This clone has just a few counts. Written as DNA, the CDR3 is TGTGCCAGCAGAAAGGACGGGAAGGCGCCAGATACGCAGTATTTT. Translated: CASRKDGKAPDTQYF. The V and J genes are TRBV13 and TRBJ2-3, with D possibly being TRBD2 (5 bases). Trimming took off 6 bases at V and 4 bases at J, with 17 bases between the two ends. The CDR3 sequence is 15 residues long. Germline V gene lookup returns CDR1 PRHDT and CDR2 FYEKMQ (reference sequence).

Comments on this clone: One end of the junction does not line up with germline, which may come from a read error. The chain has TRBV7-6 and TRBJ2-2, with 8 bases lining up with TRBD2. This CDR3 has 17 amino acids. Germline V CDR1 and CDR2: SGHVS, FNYEAQ. The CDR3 loop reads CASSLGAGGPGAGELFF. The CDR3, as DNA: TGTGCCAGCAGTTTAGGCGCGGGGGGCCCCGGCGCCGGGGAGCTGTTTTTT. The full variable domain, completed using reference TRBV7-6 and TRBJ2-2, is GAGVSQSPRYKVTKRGQDVALRCDPISGHVSLYWYRQALGQGPEFLTYFNYEAQQDKSGLPNDRFSAERPEGSISTLTIQRTEQRDSAMYRCASSLGAGGPGAGELFFGEGSRLTVL.

The rearrangement joins TRBV6-1 to TRBJ2-3; D remains ambiguous. This CDR3 is 11 amino acids long. In germline, CDR1 is MNHNS, CDR2 SASEGT. Trimming pared 7 bases from V and 4 bases from J, leaving 6 bases between. CDR3 region: CASTDADTQYF. The CDR3 bases are TGTGCCAGCACCGACGCAGATACGCAGTATTTT.

In its sample, this clone was seen a few times. The gene calls are TRBV2 and TRBJ1-2, with D hard to call. V lost 4 bases to trimming and J lost 0 bases, with 15 bases between them. The germline V gene has CDR1 SNHLY and CDR2 FYNNEI. The CDR3 length is 16 residues. The CDR3 nucleotides are TGTGCCAGCAGTGCTACGGTCCCTGGAGCTAACTATGGCTACACCTTC. Translation: CASSATVPGANYGYTF. The whole variable domain, filled in from reference TRBV2 and TRBJ1-2, reads EPEVTQTPSHQVTQMGQEVILRCVPISNHLYFYWYRQILGQKVEFLVSFYNNEISEKSEIFDDQFSVERPDGSNFTLKIRSTKLEDSAMYFCASSATVPGANYGYTFGSGTRLTVV.

The V and J genes are TRBV4-3 and TRBJ2-5, with 9 bases lining up with TRBD2. This CDR3 has 15 residues. The junction had 3 bases not matched to a gene; V was cut back by 0 bases and J by 4 bases. CDR1 and CDR2 from the germline V gene are LGHNA and YSLEER. CDR3 amino acids: CASSQEGLAGETQYF. The CDR3 nucleotides read TGCGCCAGCAGCCAAGAGGGACTAGCAGGAGAGACCCAGTACTTC.

The J gene is TRBJ1-2, the V gene TRBV18; 8 bases align to TRBD1. Trimming removed 1 base from V and 6 bases from J; junction bases left unmatched: 10. The germline CDR1 and CDR2 sequences are KGHSH and LQKENI. The CDR3 loop spans 16 amino acids. CDR3 nucleotide sequence: TGTGCCAGCTCACCACAGGCCGAATCAGGGGGCAATGGCTACACCTTC. Protein product: CASSPQAESGGNGYTF.

This chain links TRBV18 with TRBJ1-2; TRBD1 might be the D (5 bases). This CDR3 spans 13 amino acids. Trimming stripped 4 bases from V and 3 bases from J, with 9 bases between. Germline V gene data show CDR1 as KGHSH and CDR2 as LQKENI. The CDR3 is CASSLDSYYGYTF. The CDR3 nucleotides read TGTGCCAGCTCACTTGACAGTTACTATGGCTACACCTTC.

This clone was seen a single time. The CDR3 region has the DNA TGTGCCAGCAGTTACAAGGGCTCTGGGGCCAACGTCCTGACTTTC. Its protein product is CASSYKGSGANVLTF. The chain combines TRBV6-5 with TRBJ2-6, with D hard to call. CDR1 and CDR2 (germline): MNHEY, SVGAGI. The V end lost 2 bases, the J end lost 0 bases, and 5 bases lay between the germline ends. CDR3 length: 15 amino acids.

The chain employs TRBV6-5 and TRBJ2-7; 7 bases agree with TRBD1. Trimming cost V 4 bases and J 3 bases; bases outside gene matches: 6. In germline, CDR1 is MNHEY, CDR2 SVGAGI. The length of the CDR3 is 14 residues. In DNA form, the CDR3 reads TGTGCCAGCAGTTTACAGGGGCCTTTCTACGAGCAGTACTTC. It is translated as CASSLQGPFYEQYF.

The chain links TRBV5-1 to TRBJ1-1; a possible D gene is TRBD1 (6 bases). CDR1 and CDR2 from the germline V gene are SGHRS and YFSETQ. This CDR3 has 14 amino acids. V was clipped by 1 base and J by 3 bases, with 10 bases between them. CDR3 DNA sequence: TGCGCCAGCAGCTTGACAGGGAGGGACACTGAAGCTTTCTTT. Translation: CASSLTGRDTEAFF.

The chain links TRBV7-3 to TRBJ2-3; 11 bases fit TRBD2. The length of the CDR3 is 16 residues. Looked up from germline, CDR1 is SGHTA and CDR2 is FQGTGA. The ends lost 5 bases at V and 1 base at J; junction bases unmatched: 5. The CDR3, as DNA: TGTGCCAGCAGCCCTCAACTAGCGGGGGGCACAGATACGCAGTATTTT. This codes for CASSPQLAGGTDTQYF. The full variable domain, completed using reference TRBV7-3 and TRBJ2-3, is GAGVSQTPSNKVTEKGKYVELRCDPISGHTALYWYRQSLGQGPEFLIYFQGTGAADDSGLPNDRFFAVRPEGSVSTLKIQRTERGDSAVYLCASSPQLAGGTDTQYFGPGTRLTVL.

There are a few counts of this clone. In the same sample, other DNA sequences code for this CDR3. The gene calls are TRBV7-9 and TRBJ2-7; 10 nucleotides agree with TRBD1. Germline loops: CDR1 SEHNR, CDR2 FQNEAQ (reference sequence). The CDR3 is made up of 15 amino acids. Trimming took 5 bases from V and 3 from J; bases not matched to a gene: 7. CDR3 bases: TGTGCCAGCAGCGTAGGGGGGACAGGGGACTACGAGCAGTACTTC. Translated, it gives CASSVGGTGDYEQYF.

The rearrangement joins TRBV5-6 to TRBJ2-3; possibly TRBD1 for D (6 bases). Germline V gives CDR1 SGHDT, CDR2 YYEEEE. This CDR3 region has 15 residues. V was cut by 0 bases and J by 1 base, with 9 bases left in between. CDR3 DNA: TGTGCCAGCAGCTTGGACAGGGTGGGCACAGATACGCAGTATTTT. This gives the protein CASSLDRVGTDTQYF. The entire variable domain, with the rest obtained from reference TRBV5-6 and TRBJ2-3, is as follows: DAGVTQSPTHLIKTRGQQVTLRCSPKSGHDTVSWYQQALGQGPQFIFQYYEEEERQRGNFPDRFSGHQFPNYSSELNVNALLLGDSALYLCASSLDRVGTDTQYFGPGTRLTVL.

The chain is built from TRBV6-5 and TRBJ1-2; weak D call: TRBD1 (6 bases). The ends were cut back, 2 bases at V and 6 bases at J, with 7 bases in the middle. Germline V gives CDR1 MNHEY, CDR2 SVGAGI. The length of the CDR3 is 12 residues. CDR3 residues: CASSYDRHGYTF. For the CDR3, the DNA is TGTGCCAGCAGTTACGACAGGCATGGCTACACCTTC.

The rearrangement joins TRBV13 to TRBJ2-2, with unresolved D. Germline V CDR1 and CDR2: PRHDT, FYEKMQ (reference sequence). V shed 0 bases and J shed 0 bases, with 5 bases lying between them. This CDR3 has 15 residues. CDR3 nucleotide sequence: TGTGCCAGCAGCTTAGGCCAAGCGAACACCGGGGAGCTGTTTTTT. It specifies CASSLGQANTGELFF. The full variable domain, its missing parts supplied by reference TRBV13 and TRBJ2-2, is AAGVIQSPRHLIKEKRETATLKCYPIPRHDTVYWYQQGPGQDPQFLISFYEKMQSDKGSIPDRFSAQQFSDYHSELNMSSLELGDSALYFCASSLGQANTGELFFGEGSRLTVL.

The genes are TRBV2 and TRBJ2-2; 13 nucleotides match TRBD2. Germline assignment: CDR1 SNHLY and CDR2 FYNNEI. The junction had 2 bases not matched to a gene; V was cut back by 5 bases and J by 5 bases. The CDR3 covers 15 residues. CDR3 region: CASSRLAGGTGELFF. The CDR3, as DNA: TGTGCCAGCAGTAGACTAGCGGGGGGTACCGGGGAGCTGTTTTTT.